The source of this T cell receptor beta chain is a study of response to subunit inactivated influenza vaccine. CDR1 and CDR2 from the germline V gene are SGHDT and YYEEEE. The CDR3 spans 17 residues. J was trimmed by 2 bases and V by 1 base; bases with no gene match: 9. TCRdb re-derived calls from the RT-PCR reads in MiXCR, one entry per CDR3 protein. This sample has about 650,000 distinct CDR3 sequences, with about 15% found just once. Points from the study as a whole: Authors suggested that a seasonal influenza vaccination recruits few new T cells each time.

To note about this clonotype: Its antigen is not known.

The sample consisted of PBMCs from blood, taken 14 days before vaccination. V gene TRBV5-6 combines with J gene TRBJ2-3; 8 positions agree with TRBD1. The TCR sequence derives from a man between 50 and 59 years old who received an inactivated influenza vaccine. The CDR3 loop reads CASSLKRAGGPTDTQYF. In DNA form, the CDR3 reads TGTGCCAGCAGCTTGAAAAGGGCAGGGGGCCCCACAGATACGCAGTATTTT.